The entry below gives a single T cell receptor (beta chain) sequence along with its context. The antigen is undetermined. The record originates from a study of T cell responses to AZD1222 COVID-19 vaccine. TCRdb's copy holds only in-frame clones and misses some; the assay was immunoSEQ multiplex PCR. The profile covers 130,000 to 150,000 clones, with 90% to 95% appearing a single time and around 2.8% taken by the ten largest. Notes on the study in general: Only 6 or 7 AZD1222 recipients tested seropositive at baseline. Recipients of two AZD1222 doses showed rising Spike-specific TCR breadth and depth. The CD4 TCRs associated with vaccination extended across spike and predominated at 160-218 and 743-854. Targeting of unmutated variant regions was reportedly seen in nearly half of spike-specific TCRs.

This CDR3 has 14 amino acids. Deletions cut 7 bases from V and 4 bases from J, with 14 bases between. Per germline, CDR1 MDHEN and CDR2 SYDVKM. The sample here was peripheral blood, taken on day 0 of MenACWY control vaccination. The TCR was taken from an adult in good health. V usage is TRBV28 and J usage is TRBJ2-1; D perhaps matches TRBD1 (6 bases). The DNA for the CDR3 is TGTGCCAGCATGTGGACAGTAAATTACAATGAGCAGTTCTTC. Its translation is CASMWTVNYNEQFF.